These T cell receptor beta chains were read from a single sample in a study of T cells in Graves' hyperthyroidism and ophthalmopathy. TCRdb used MiXCR to reprocess the multiplex PCR reads, holding one entry per CDR3 protein. The table records hundreds of thousands of distinct CDR3 sequences, roughly 15% of them present only once. Sequenced input: blood. The receptors were sampled from a woman aged 45-59 years with Graves' ophthalmopathy. Each CDR3 is given with its conserved first and last residue. Each record gives: V gene, D gene, J gene, clone size, CDR3 protein, CDR3 DNA. A D gene is named only where the DNA matches it firmly. Rows may omit the clone size; those that give it use once, few, many or a size class.

>TRBV7-2|NA|TRBJ2-7|many
CASSLARLQYEQYF
TGTGCCAGCAGCTTAGCCAGACTTCAGTACGAGCAGTACTTC
>TRBV6-1|TRBD1|TRBJ2-7|many
CASSFLGQGASYEQYF
TGTGCCAGCAGTTTTCTCGGACAGGGTGCGTCCTACGAGCAGTACTTC
>TRBV29-1|TRBD2|TRBJ2-1|many
CSVRTSGRLFPNGNEQFF
TGCAGCGTTCGGACTAGCGGGAGGTTGTTTCCAAATGGGAATGAGCAGTTCTTC
>TRBV2|NA|TRBJ2-1|many
CASTAIDNEQFF
TGTGCCAGCACCGCTATAGACAATGAGCAGTTCTTC
>TRBV7-2|TRBD2|TRBJ2-7|many
CASGLAGGGTYEQYF
TGTGCCAGCGGCCTAGCGGGAGGAGGTACTTACGAGCAGTACTTC
>TRBV15|NA|TRBJ2-1|NA
CATRPSGLNEQFF
TGTGCCACCAGGCCCTCGGGGTTGAATGAGCAGTTCTTC
>TRBV9|NA|TRBJ2-1|few
CASSVEEGVGSYNEQFF
TGTGCCAGCAGCGTAGAGGAGGGGGTCGGCTCCTACAATGAGCAGTTCTTC
>TRBV12-3/TRBV12-4|TRBD2|TRBJ2-5|many
CASRVAGGPVTQYF
TGTGCCAGCAGGGTAGCGGGAGGGCCAGTGACCCAGTACTTC
>TRBV7-3|TRBD1|TRBJ2-3|many
CASSSTGGLGDTQYF
TGTGCCAGCAGCTCGACAGGGGGTCTCGGGGATACGCAGTATTTT
>TRBV5-4|TRBD2|TRBJ2-1|NA
CASSPLRAGGSYNEQFF
TGTGCCAGCAGCCCGTTAAGAGCGGGAGGCTCCTACAATGAGCAGTTCTTC
>TRBV7-3|TRBD1|TRBJ2-7|few
CASSTTGGAAHEQYF
TGTGCCAGCAGCACAACAGGGGGCGCCGCCCACGAGCAGTACTTC
>TRBV30|NA|TRBJ2-4|many
CAWRLAKNIQYF
TGTGCCTGGAGATTAGCCAAAAACATTCAGTACTTC
>TRBV9|TRBD2|TRBJ2-3|many
CASSVEPLREDTQYF
TGTGCCAGCAGCGTCGAACCCCTGCGGGAGGATACGCAGTATTTT
>TRBV20-1|TRBD1|TRBJ2-7|NA
CSARRGTGVPHEQYF
TGCAGTGCCAGACGCGGGACAGGGGTCCCCCACGAGCAGTACTTC
>TRBV7-3|NA|TRBJ2-1|few
CASSQWMSSYNEQFF
TGTGCCAGCAGCCAGTGGATGAGCTCCTACAATGAGCAGTTCTTC
>TRBV12-3/TRBV12-4|NA|TRBJ1-5|many
CASSLGLGQQLNQPQHF
TGTGCCAGCAGTCTGGGTTTAGGACAGCAACTAAATCAGCCCCAGCATTTT
>TRBV20-1|TRBD2|TRBJ2-1|many
CRAAAGAFYNEQFF
TGCAGGGCCGCAGCGGGAGCATTCTACAATGAGCAGTTCTTC
>TRBV7-9|NA|TRBJ2-2|few
CASSTNLDTNTGELFF
TGTGCCAGCAGTACGAATCTTGACACGAACACCGGGGAGCTGTTTTTT
>TRBV25-1|NA|TRBJ2-3|NA
CASSEFRRRTDTQYF
TGTGCCAGCAGTGAATTTCGGCGACGCACAGATACGCAGTATTTT
>TRBV28|NA|TRBJ2-1|NA
CASSWGLRNEQFF
TGTGCCAGCAGTTGGGGGCTCCGCAATGAGCAGTTCTTC
>TRBV20-1|TRBD2|TRBJ2-5|many
CSARGLDKETQYF
TGCAGTGCTAGGGGACTAGATAAAGAGACCCAGTACTTC
>TRBV6-1|TRBD2|TRBJ2-7|NA
CASRGHSGRDYEQYF
TGTGCCAGCAGGGGGCATAGCGGGAGGGACTACGAGCAGTACTTC
>TRBV28|TRBD2|TRBJ2-5|many
CASSFGGTWQETQYF
TGTGCCAGCAGTTTCGGGGGGACTTGGCAAGAGACCCAGTACTTC
>TRBV12-3/TRBV12-4|TRBD1|TRBJ2-1|many
CASKPGQGSYNEQFF
TGTGCCAGCAAACCGGGACAGGGAAGTTACAATGAGCAGTTCTTC
>TRBV5-1|NA|TRBJ1-5|NA
CASSLGVYSNQPQHF
TGCGCCAGCAGCTTGGGAGTGTATAGCAATCAGCCCCAGCATTTT
>TRBV30|TRBD2|TRBJ2-7|NA
CAWSLGGTSGKEQYF
TGTGCCTGGAGTTTGGGTGGGACTAGCGGGAAGGAGCAGTACTTC
>TRBV19|TRBD1|TRBJ1-4|NA
CASRRSGGRNNEKLFF
TGTGCCAGTAGGAGATCAGGGGGCCGGAACAATGAAAAACTGTTTTTT
>TRBV24-1|TRBD2|TRBJ2-1|many
CATSDSLAGVRYNEQFF
TGTGCCACCAGTGATTCGTTAGCGGGAGTTCGCTACAATGAGCAGTTCTTC
>TRBV7-2|NA|TRBJ1-6|NA
CASSSMVNNSPLHF
TGTGCCAGCAGCTCCATGGTTAATAATTCACCCCTCCACTTT
>TRBV10-3|NA|TRBJ2-1|few
CAISEVISYNEQFF
TGTGCCATCAGTGAAGTAATCTCCTACAATGAGCAGTTCTTC
>TRBV7-7|NA|TRBJ2-1|many
CASSFGANNEQFF
TGTGCTAGCAGCTTTGGGGCCAACAATGAGCAGTTCTTC
>TRBV6-1|NA|TRBJ2-1|NA
CASSEAVGPNEQFF
TGTGCCAGCAGTGAAGCAGTAGGGCCGAATGAGCAGTTCTTC